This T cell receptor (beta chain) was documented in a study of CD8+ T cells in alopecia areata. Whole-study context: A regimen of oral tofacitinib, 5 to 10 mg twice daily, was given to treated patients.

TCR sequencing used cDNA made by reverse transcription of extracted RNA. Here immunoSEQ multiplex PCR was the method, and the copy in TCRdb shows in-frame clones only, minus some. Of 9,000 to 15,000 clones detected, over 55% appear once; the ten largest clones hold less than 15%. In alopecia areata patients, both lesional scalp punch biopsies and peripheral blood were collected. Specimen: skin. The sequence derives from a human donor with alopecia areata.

CDR3 DNA sequence: TGTGCCTGGAGAAGAAAGCGGAGCGCAAATGAGCAGTTCTTC. As protein: CAWRRKRSANEQFF. The rearrangement links TRBV30 to TRBJ2-1; D possibly corresponds to TRBD2 (5 bases). The V and J ends lost 3 bases and 7 bases respectively, with 16 bases between them. The CDR3 covers 14 residues. CDR1 and CDR2 from the germline V gene are GTSNPN and SVGIG (reference sequence).